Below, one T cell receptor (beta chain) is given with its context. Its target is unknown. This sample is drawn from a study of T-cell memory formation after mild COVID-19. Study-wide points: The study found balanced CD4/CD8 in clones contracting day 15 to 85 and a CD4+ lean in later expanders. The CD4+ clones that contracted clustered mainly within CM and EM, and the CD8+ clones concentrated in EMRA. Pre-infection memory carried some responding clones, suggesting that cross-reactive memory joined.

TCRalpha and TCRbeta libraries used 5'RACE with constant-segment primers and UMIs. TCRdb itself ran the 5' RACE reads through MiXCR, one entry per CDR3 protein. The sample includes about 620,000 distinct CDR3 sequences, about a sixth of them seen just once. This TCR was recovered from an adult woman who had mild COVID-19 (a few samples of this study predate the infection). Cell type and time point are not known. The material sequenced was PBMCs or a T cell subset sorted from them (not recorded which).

The CDR3 DNA follows: TGTGCCAGCAGCCCATCAGGGACGTACGACTACACCTTC. This codes for CASSPSGTYDYTF. The J gene is TRBJ1-2, the V gene TRBV11-2; D perhaps matches TRBD1 (5 bases). CDR1 and CDR2 from the germline V gene are SGHAT and FQNNGV. This CDR3 has 13 amino acids. The germline V and J ends were trimmed by 5 bases and 10 bases, with 17 bases remaining between them.